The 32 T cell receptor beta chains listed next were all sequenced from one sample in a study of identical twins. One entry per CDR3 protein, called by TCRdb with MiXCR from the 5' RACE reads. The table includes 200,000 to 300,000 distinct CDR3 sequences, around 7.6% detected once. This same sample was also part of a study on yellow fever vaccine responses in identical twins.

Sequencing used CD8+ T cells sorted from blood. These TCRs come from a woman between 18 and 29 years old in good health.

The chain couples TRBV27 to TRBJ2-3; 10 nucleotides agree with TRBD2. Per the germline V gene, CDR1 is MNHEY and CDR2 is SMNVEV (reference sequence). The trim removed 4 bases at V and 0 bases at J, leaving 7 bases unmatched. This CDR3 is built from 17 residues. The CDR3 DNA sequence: TGTGCCAGCAGTTCACCACAACTAGCGGGGAGCACAGATACGCAGTATTTT. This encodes CASSSPQLAGSTDTQYF.

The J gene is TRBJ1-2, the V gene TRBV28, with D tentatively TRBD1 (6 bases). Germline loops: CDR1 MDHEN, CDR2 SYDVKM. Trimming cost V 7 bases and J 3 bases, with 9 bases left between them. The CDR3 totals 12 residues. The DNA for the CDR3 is TGTGCCAGCAACCAGGGGTACTATGGCTACACCTTC. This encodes CASNQGYYGYTF.

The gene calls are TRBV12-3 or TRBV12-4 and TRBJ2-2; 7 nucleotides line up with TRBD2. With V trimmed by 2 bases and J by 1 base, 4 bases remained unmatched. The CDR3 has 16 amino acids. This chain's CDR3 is CASSLPPGGNTGELFF. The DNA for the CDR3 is TGTGCCAGCAGTTTACCCCCGGGGGGGAACACCGGGGAGCTGTTTTTT.

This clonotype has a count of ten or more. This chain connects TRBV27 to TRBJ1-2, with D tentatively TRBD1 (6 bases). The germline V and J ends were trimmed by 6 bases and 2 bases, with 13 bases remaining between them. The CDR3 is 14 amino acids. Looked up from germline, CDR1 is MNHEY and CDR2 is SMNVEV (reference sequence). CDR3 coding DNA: TGTGCCAGCAGCTTTACAGGGCAGAACTATGGCTACACCTTC. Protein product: CASSFTGQNYGYTF.

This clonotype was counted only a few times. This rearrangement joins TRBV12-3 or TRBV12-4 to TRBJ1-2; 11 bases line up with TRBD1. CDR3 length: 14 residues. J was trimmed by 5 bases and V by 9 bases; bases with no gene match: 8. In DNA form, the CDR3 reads TGTGCCAGTAGGACAGGGGGCGAAGGATATGGCTACACCTTC. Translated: CASRTGGEGYGYTF.

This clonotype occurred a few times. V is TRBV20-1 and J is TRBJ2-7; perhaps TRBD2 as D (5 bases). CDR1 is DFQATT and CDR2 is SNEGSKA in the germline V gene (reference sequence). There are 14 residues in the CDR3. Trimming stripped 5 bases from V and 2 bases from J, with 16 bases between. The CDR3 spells CSALGVEGTYEQYV. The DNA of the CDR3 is TGCAGTGCTCTTGGAGTAGAGGGCACCTACGAGCAGTACGTC.

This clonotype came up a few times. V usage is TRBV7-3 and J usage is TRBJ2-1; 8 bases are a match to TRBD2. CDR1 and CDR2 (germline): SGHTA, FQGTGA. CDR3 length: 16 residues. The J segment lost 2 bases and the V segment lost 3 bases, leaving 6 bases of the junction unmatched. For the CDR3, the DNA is TGTGCCAGCAGCTTTGGAGCGGGGGAAGCCTACAATGAGCAGTTCTTC. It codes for CASSFGAGEAYNEQFF. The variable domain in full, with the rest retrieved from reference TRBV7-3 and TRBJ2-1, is GAGVSQTPSNKVTEKGKYVELRCDPISGHTALYWYRQSLGQGPEFLIYFQGTGAADDSGLPNDRFFAVRPEGSVSTLKIQRTERGDSAVYLCASSFGAGEAYNEQFFGPGTRLTVL.

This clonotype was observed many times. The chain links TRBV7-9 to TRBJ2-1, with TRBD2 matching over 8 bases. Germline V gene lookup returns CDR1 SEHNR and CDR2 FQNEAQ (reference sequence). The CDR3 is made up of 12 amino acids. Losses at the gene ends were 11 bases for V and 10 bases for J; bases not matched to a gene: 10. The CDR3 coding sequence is TGTGCCCGGGGGGGGTCTAGGGAGGAGCAGTTCTTC. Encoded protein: CARGGSREEQFF.

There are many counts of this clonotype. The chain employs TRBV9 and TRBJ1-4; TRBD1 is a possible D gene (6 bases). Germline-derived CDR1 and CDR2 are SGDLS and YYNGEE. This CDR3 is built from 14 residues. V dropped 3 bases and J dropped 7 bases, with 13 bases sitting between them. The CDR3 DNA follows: TGTGCCAGCAGCGCCCCAGGGGATGCTGAAAAACTGTTTTTT. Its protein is CASSAPGDAEKLFF. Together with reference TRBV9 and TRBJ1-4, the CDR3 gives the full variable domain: DSGVTQTPKHLITATGQRVTLRCSPRSGDLSVYWYQQSLDQGLQFLIQYYNGEERAKGNILERFSAQQFPDLHSELNLSSLELGDSALYFCASSAPGDAEKLFFGSGTQLSVL.

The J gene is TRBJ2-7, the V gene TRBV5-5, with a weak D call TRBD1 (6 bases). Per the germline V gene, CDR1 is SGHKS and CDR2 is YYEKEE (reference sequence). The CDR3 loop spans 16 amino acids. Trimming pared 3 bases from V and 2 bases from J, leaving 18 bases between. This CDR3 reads CASSYPRQGSAYEQYF. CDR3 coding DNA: TGTGCCAGCAGCTATCCCAGGCAGGGGTCAGCCTACGAGCAGTACTTC.

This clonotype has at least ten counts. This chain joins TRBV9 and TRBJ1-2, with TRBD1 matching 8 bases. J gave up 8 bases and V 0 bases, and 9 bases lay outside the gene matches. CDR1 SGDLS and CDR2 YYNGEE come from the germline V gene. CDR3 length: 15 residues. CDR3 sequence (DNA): TGTGCCAGCAGCGTAGCTCTAACAGGGGGACGGGGCTACACCTTC. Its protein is CASSVALTGGRGYTF. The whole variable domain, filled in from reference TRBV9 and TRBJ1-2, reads DSGVTQTPKHLITATGQRVTLRCSPRSGDLSVYWYQQSLDQGLQFLIQYYNGEERAKGNILERFSAQQFPDLHSELNLSSLELGDSALYFCASSVALTGGRGYTFGSGTRLTVV.

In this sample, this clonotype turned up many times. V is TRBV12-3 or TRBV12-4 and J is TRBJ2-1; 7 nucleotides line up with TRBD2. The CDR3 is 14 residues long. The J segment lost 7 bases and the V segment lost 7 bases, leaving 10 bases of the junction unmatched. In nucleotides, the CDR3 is TGTGCCAGCAATCCTAGCGGCCCCCAGAATGAGCAGTTCTTC. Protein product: CASNPSGPQNEQFF.

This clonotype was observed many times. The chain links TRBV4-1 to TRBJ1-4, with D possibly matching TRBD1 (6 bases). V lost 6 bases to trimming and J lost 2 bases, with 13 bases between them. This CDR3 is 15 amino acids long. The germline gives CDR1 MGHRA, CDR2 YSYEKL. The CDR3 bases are TGCGCCAGCAGGAACCCGGGACACACTAATGAAAAACTGTTTTTT. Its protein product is CASRNPGHTNEKLFF.

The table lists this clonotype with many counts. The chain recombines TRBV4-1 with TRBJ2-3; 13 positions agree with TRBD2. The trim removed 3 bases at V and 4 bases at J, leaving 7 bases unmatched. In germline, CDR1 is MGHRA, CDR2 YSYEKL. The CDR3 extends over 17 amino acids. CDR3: CASSQVGLAGNSDTQYF. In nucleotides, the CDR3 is TGCGCCAGCAGCCAGGTGGGACTAGCGGGAAATTCAGATACGCAGTATTTT.

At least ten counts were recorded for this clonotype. DNA for the CDR3: TGTGCCAGCACCTTGGACAGGGTGAACACTGAAGCTTTCTTT. This translates into CASTLDRVNTEAFF. The chain combines TRBV12-3 or TRBV12-4 with TRBJ1-1; 8 bases fit TRBD1. With V trimmed by 7 bases and J by 0 bases, 4 bases remained unmatched. The CDR3 sequence is 14 residues long.

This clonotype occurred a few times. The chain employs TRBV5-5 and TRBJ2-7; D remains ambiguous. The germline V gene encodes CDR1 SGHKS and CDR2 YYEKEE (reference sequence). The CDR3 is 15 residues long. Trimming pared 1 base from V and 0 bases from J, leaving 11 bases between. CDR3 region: CASSLRQASSYEQYF. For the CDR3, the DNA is TGTGCCAGCAGCTTGCGGCAGGCCAGCTCCTACGAGCAGTACTTC.

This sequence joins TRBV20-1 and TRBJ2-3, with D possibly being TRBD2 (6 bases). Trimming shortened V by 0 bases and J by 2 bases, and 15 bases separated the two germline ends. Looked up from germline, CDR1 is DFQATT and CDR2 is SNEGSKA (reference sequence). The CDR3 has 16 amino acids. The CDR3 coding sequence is TGCAGTGCTAGAGATGGGGGACTCCCTTACACAGATACGCAGTATTTT. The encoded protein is CSARDGGLPYTDTQYF.

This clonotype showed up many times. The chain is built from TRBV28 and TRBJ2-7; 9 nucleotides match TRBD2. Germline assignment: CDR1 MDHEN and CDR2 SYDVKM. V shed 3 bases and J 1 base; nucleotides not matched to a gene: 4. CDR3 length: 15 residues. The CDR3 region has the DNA TGTGCCAGCAGTTTGTCCCTAGCGGGATCCTACGAGCAGTACTTC. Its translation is CASSLSLAGSYEQYF.

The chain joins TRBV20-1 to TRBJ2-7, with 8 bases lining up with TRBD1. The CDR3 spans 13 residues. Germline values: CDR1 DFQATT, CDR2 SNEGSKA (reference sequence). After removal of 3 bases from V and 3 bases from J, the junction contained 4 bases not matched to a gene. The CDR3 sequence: CSARDREDYEQYF. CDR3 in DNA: TGCAGTGCTAGGGACAGGGAAGACTACGAGCAGTACTTC.

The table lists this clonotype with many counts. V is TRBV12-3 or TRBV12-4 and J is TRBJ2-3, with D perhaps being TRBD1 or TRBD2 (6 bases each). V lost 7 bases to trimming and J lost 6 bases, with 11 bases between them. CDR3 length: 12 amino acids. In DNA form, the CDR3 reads TGTGCCAGCACCGGGGGCGTGGATACGCAGTATTTT. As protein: CASTGGVDTQYF.

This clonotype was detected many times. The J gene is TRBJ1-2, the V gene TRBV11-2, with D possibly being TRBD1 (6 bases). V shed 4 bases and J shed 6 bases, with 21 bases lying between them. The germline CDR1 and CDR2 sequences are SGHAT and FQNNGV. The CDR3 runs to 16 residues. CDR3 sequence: CASSSQRQGLLDGYTF. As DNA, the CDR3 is TGTGCCAGCAGCTCACAACGCCAGGGGTTATTGGATGGCTACACCTTC.

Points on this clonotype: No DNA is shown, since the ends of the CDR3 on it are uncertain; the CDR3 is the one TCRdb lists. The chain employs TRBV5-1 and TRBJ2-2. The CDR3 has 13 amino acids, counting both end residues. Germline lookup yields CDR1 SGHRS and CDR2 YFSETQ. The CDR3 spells CASSKRTPGSCFF.

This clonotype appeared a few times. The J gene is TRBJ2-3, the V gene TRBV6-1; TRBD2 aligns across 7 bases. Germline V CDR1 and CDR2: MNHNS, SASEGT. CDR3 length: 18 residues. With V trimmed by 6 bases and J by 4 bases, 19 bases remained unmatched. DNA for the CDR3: TGTGCCAGCAGCGCCCCCCTCTATGGGGGAGGGCGGGCAGATACGCAGTATTTT. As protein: CASSAPLYGGGRADTQYF.

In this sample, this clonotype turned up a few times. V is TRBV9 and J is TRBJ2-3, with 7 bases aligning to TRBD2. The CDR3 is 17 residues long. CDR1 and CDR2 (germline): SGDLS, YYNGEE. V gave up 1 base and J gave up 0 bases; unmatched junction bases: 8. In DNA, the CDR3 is TGTGCCAGCAGCGTACGTAGCGGGCCCCCTAGCACAGATACGCAGTATTTT. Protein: CASSVRSGPPSTDTQYF.

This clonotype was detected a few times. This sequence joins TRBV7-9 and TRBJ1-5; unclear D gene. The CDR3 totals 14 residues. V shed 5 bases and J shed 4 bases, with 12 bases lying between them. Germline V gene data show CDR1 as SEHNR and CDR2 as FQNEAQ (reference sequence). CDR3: CASSNIYQNQPQHF. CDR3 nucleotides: TGTGCCAGCAGCAATATCTATCAAAATCAGCCCCAGCATTTT.

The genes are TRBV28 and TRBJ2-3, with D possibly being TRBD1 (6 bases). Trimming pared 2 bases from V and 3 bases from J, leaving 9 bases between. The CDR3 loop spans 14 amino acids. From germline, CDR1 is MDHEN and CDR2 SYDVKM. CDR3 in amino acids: CASSLQGWTDTQYF. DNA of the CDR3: TGTGCCAGCAGTTTACAGGGGTGGACAGATACGCAGTATTTT.

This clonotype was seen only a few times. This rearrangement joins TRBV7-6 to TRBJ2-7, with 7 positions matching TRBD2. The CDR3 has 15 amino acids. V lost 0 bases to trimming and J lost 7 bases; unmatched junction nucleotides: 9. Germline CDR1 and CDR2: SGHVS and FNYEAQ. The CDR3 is CASSLASGNGGEQYV. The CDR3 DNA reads TGTGCCAGCAGCTTAGCGTCCGGGAACGGGGGGGAGCAGTACGTC.

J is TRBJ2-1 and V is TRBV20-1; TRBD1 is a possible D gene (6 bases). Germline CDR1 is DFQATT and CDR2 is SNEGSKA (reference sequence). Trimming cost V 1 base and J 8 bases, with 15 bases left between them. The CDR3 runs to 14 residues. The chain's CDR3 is CSARVALGADEQFF. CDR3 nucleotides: TGCAGTGCTAGAGTAGCGTTGGGGGCTGATGAGCAGTTCTTC.

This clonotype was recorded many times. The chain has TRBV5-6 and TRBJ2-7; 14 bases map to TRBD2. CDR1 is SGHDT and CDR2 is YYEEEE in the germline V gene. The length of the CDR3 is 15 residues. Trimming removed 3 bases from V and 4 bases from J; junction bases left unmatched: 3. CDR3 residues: CASSSGTSGSYEQYF. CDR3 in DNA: TGTGCCAGCAGCTCCGGGACTAGCGGGAGTTACGAGCAGTACTTC.

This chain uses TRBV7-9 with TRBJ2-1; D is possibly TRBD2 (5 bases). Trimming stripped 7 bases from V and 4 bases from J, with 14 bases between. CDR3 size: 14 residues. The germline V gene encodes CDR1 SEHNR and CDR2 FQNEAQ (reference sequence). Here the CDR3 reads CASTDTGLYNEQFF. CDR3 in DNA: TGTGCCAGCACGGATACGGGGTTATACAATGAGCAGTTCTTC.

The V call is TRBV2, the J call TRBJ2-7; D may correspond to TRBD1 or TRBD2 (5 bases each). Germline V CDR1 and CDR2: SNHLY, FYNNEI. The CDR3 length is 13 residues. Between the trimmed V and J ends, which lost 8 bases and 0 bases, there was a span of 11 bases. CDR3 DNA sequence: TGTGCCAGCCTGGGACGGCCCTCCTACGAGCAGTACTTC. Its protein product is CASLGRPSYEQYF.

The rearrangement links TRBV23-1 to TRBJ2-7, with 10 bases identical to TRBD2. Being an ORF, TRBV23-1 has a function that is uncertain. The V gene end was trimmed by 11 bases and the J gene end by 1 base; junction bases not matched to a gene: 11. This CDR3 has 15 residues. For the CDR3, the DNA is TGCGCCTGCTCCCCGACTAGCGGGTATTCCTACGAGCAGTACGTC. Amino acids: CACSPTSGYSYEQYV.